A single sample is the source of the 17 T cell receptor beta chains below, sequenced in a study. Using its own MiXCR run on the 5' RACE reads, TCRdb lists one record per CDR3 protein. The sample lists more than 55,000 distinct CDR3 sequences; 26% were seen once. Treg sorting used a CD4+CD25+CD127-/low gate. Input material: tumor-infiltrating Tregs sorted from the breast tumor. The receptors originated from a female donor with breast cancer.

The rearrangement joins TRBV30 to TRBJ2-1; D may be TRBD1 or TRBD2 (5 bases each). The CDR3 sequence is 14 residues long. Trimming shortened V by 7 bases and J by 5 bases, and 18 bases separated the two germline ends. The germline V gene encodes CDR1 GTSNPN and CDR2 SVGIG (reference sequence). As DNA, the CDR3 is TGTGCCTCGCCCGGGGCCGGACTCGACAATGAGCAGTTCTTC. Protein sequence: CASPGAGLDNEQFF. The full variable domain, in which reference TRBV30 and TRBJ2-1 provide the parts outside the CDR3, is SQTIHQWPATLVQPVGSPLSLECTVEGTSNPNLYWYRQAAGRGLQLLFYSVGIGQISSEVPQNLSASRPQDRQFILSSKKLLLSDSGFYLCASPGAGLDNEQFFGPGTRLTVL.

The V and J genes are TRBV5-1 and TRBJ2-1; 9 bases are a match to TRBD1. CDR1 and CDR2 (germline): SGHRS, YFSETQ. The CDR3 contains 15 residues. V was clipped by 4 bases and J by 2 bases; unmatched bases: 4. The CDR3 sequence is CASSPGTGTYNEQFF. The CDR3 DNA follows: TGCGCCAGCAGCCCCGGGACAGGGACCTACAATGAGCAGTTCTTC.

The genes are TRBV20-1 and TRBJ2-7; 9 positions agree with TRBD2. Germline CDR1 is DFQATT and CDR2 is SNEGSKA (reference sequence). V dropped 1 base and J dropped 6; count of bases not matched to a gene: 10. CDR3 length: 15 amino acids. The CDR3 is CSARGLGTSLSEQYF. The CDR3 DNA reads as TGCAGTGCTAGAGGCCTCGGGACTAGCCTCTCCGAGCAGTACTTC.

The chain is built from TRBV4-2 and TRBJ1-4; 9 bases line up with TRBD1. With 6 bases clipped from V and 8 bases from J, the junction kept 7 bases outside the gene matches. Germline CDR1 reads LGHNA; CDR2 reads YNFKEQ. This CDR3 has 14 residues. The CDR3 reads CASRMTGGGEKLFF. The CDR3 region has the DNA TGTGCCAGCAGGATGACAGGGGGAGGGGAAAAACTGTTTTTT.

Details on this clonotype: A read error may explain this, as a much larger clone is one base away. V and J are TRBV5-1 and TRBJ2-5, with D perhaps TRBD2 (6 bases). Germline V lookup: CDR1 SGHRS, CDR2 YFSETQ. V dropped 6 bases and J dropped 5 bases, with 17 bases sitting between them. The CDR3 has 14 amino acids. CDR3 amino acids: CASNFKRAGETQYF. The CDR3, as DNA: TGCGCCAGCAACTTCAAGCGGGCGGGGGAGACCCAGTACTTC.

This clonotype was seen a handful of times. The chain carries TRBV29-1 and TRBJ2-4; D call uncertain. The V gene lost 7 bases and the J gene lost 6 bases, with 13 bases spanning the gap. The CDR3 runs 12 residues. Germline values: CDR1 SQVTM, CDR2 ANQGSEA. The CDR3 loop reads CSALDTGNIQYF. The CDR3 bases are TGCAGCGCCTTAGACACTGGAAACATTCAGTACTTC.

This clonotype was counted many times. The rearrangement joins TRBV20-1 to TRBJ2-7; 8 bases are shared with TRBD1. J gave up 0 bases and V 6 bases, and 7 bases lay outside the gene matches. Per germline, CDR1 DFQATT and CDR2 SNEGSKA (reference sequence). The CDR3 is made up of 14 amino acids. The CDR3 sequence is CSANGQGSSYEQYF. The CDR3 nucleotides are TGCAGTGCAAACGGACAGGGAAGCTCCTACGAGCAGTACTTC.

This chain links TRBV2 with TRBJ2-3, with 9 bases fitting TRBD2. CDR1 and CDR2 (germline): SNHLY, FYNNEI. The CDR3 is 16 amino acids. V was clipped by 3 bases and J by 2 bases; unmatched bases: 6. The CDR3 region has the DNA TGTGCCAGCAGTGACCTTGGCGGGGGGGCCACAGATACGCAGTATTTT. It yields the protein CASSDLGGGATDTQYF.

This clonotype appeared a few times. This chain links TRBV29-1 with TRBJ1-1; 9 bases align to TRBD1. The CDR3 consists of 17 residues. V lost 0 bases to trimming and J lost 3 bases; unmatched junction nucleotides: 11. Germline CDR1 SQVTM, CDR2 ANQGSEA. The CDR3 protein is CSVEDLGEQGADTEAFF. CDR3 in DNA: TGCAGCGTTGAAGATCTTGGGGAACAGGGGGCAGACACTGAAGCTTTCTTT.

The chain links TRBV28 to TRBJ1-2; 8 bases match TRBD1. In germline, CDR1 is MDHEN, CDR2 SYDVKM. With 11 bases clipped from V and 5 bases from J, the junction kept 19 bases outside the gene matches. CDR3 length equals 16 residues. Here the CDR3 DNA reads TGTGCCGGCCGAAGGACAGGGAAAGGGATCCGTTATGGCTACACCTTC. It codes for CAGRRTGKGIRYGYTF.

V is TRBV5-1 and J is TRBJ1-1; D gene ambiguous. V shed 6 bases and J shed 1 base, with 22 bases lying between them. Germline CDR1 reads SGHRS; CDR2 reads YFSETQ. The CDR3 consists of 17 residues. The CDR3 region has the DNA TGCGCCAGCAAATTTTTAGCCGGATCCGCCGGGAACACTGAAGCTTTCTTT. This codes for CASKFLAGSAGNTEAFF.

V and J are TRBV11-2 and TRBJ2-7; 10 bases are shared with TRBD1. CDR1 and CDR2 from the germline V gene are SGHAT and FQNNGV. Trimming removed 0 bases from V and 6 bases from J; junction bases left unmatched: 2. The CDR3 length is 14 residues. CDR3 in amino acids: CASSLDRTGGEQYF. DNA for the CDR3: TGTGCCAGCAGCTTAGATCGGACAGGGGGCGAGCAGTACTTC.

This clonotype has a handful of counts. The chain uses TRBV5-1 and TRBJ2-6, with D uncertain. The CDR3 has 16 residues. Per germline, CDR1 SGHRS and CDR2 YFSETQ. The V end was cut by 0 bases, the J end by 4 bases, with 11 bases between. CDR3 bases: TGCGCCAGCAGCTTGGTAGGCGCGATGGGGGCCAACGTCCTGACTTTC. Protein product: CASSLVGAMGANVLTF.

This chain connects TRBV7-2 to TRBJ2-1; TRBD2 agrees at 14 bases. The germline CDR1 and CDR2 sequences are SGHTA and FQGNSA. This CDR3 spans 16 amino acids. Trimming at V came to 6 bases and at J to 9 bases, leaving 10 bases not matched to a gene. The CDR3 protein is CASRQGTSGRGGEQFF. The CDR3 nucleotides are TGTGCCAGCAGACAAGGGACTAGCGGGAGAGGGGGTGAGCAGTTCTTC.

The chain employs TRBV29-1 and TRBJ1-1; 7 bases are a match to TRBD1. V shed 3 bases, J shed 2 bases, and the junction held 3 bases outside the gene matches. Germline V lookup: CDR1 SQVTM, CDR2 ANQGSEA. This CDR3 contains 13 residues. The CDR3 DNA follows: TGCAGCGTTGACAGGGGGGAAAACACTGAAGCTTTCTTT. Residues: CSVDRGENTEAFF.

Only one count was recorded for this clonotype. This sequence joins TRBV7-2 and TRBJ2-5; D ambiguous. The CDR3 is made up of 12 amino acids. Germline V gene lookup returns CDR1 SGHTA and CDR2 FQGNSA. V gave up 5 bases and J gave up 5 bases, with 9 bases separating them. CDR3 amino acids: CASSLLDETQYF. The CDR3 DNA reads TGTGCCAGCAGCCTCCTTGATGAGACCCAGTACTTC.

This clonotype was observed a handful of times. The gene calls are TRBV28 and TRBJ1-5; D gene unclear. Trimming cost V 3 bases and J 7 bases, with 10 bases left between them. The CDR3 extends over 13 amino acids. Germline V gene data show CDR1 as MDHEN and CDR2 as SYDVKM. In DNA, the CDR3 is TGTGCCAGCAGTTTTGAGATCGGACAGCCCCAGCATTTT. This codes for CASSFEIGQPQHF. Using reference TRBV28 and TRBJ1-5 for the parts outside the CDR3, the full variable domain is DVKVTQSSRYLVKRTGEKVFLECVQDMDHENMFWYRQDPGLGLRLIYFSYDVKMKEKGDIPEGYSVSREKKERFSLILESASTNQTSMYLCASSFEIGQPQHFGDGTRLSIL.